This T cell receptor beta chain is from a study of blood T cells in healthy people across ages (dated by TCRdb to the mid-2010s). The study in broad terms: In model experiments, roughly one uniquely barcoded TCR beta cDNA molecule per two T cells was captured by template switching. Using deep sequencing normalized with unique cDNA molecular identifiers, the study measured how TCR beta repertoire diversity changes with age. To avoid experimental bias, donors of different ages were distributed randomly across sequencing lanes. Four age groups were formed from the donors: young (average about 16 years), middle-aged (approximately 40), aged (about 62) and long-lived (82). Two additional independent replicas of 1 million unique cDNA reads from the same blood draw were analyzed for two donors (one aged 18 to 30 and one aged 80 or older). Summary of the overall study and its limitations: Because the CMV infection status of the donors was unknown, age-related changes in expanded clonotypes may potentially have been confounded. As age increased, observed TCR beta diversity per million T cells dropped in a roughly linear way, and a significant reduction was already evident by age roughly 36. There was a strong correlation between observed TCR beta diversity and the percentage of naive T cells measured by flow cytometry. Estimates of total diversity based on one million sequenced T cells were regarded as lower bounds and as underestimates. Conclusive comparison of naive and antigen-experienced compartments was prevented by the profiling of bulk unsorted PBMCs. Compared with the aged group, the long-lived group had more naive CD4+ T cells, fewer expanded clones and increased TCR diversity, suggesting age selection.

The germline V gene sets CDR1 to WSHSY and CDR2 to SAAADI. The CDR3 contains 15 residues, cysteine and phenylalanine counted. Only the CDR3 DNA is retained, 45 bases long and in frame from the first base. V lost 3 bases and J lost 0 bases; the stretch between them is 10 bases long. To prepare the library, 5' RACE was applied. Sequencer: Illumina HiSeq 2500. The second PCR ran for roughly 7 to 12 cycles and used a J-beta primer mix along with a sample-barcoded 5' primer. Each TCR beta cDNA molecule received a unique molecular identifier from a template-switch 5' adaptor carrying 12 random nucleotides. Each sample yielded at least 3 million CDR3-containing paired-end reads. All of the RNA was converted into first-strand cDNA using the Mint cDNA synthesis kit, with a TRBC-specific oligonucleotide serving as the primer. Following uracil-DNA glycosylase treatment, a first 18-cycle PCR with universal primers M1SS and BC2_uni_R was performed on all cDNA. The original methods were these. For normalization, 1 million high-quality reads, each with a distinct molecular identifier, were randomly selected from each sample. Instead of being binned into consensus sequences, reads with shared molecular identifiers were discarded. CDR3 identification, clonotype clustering and error correction used MiTCR with a Q25 quality threshold and the strictest error-elimination algorithm. Lower-bound total TCR beta diversity was estimated with a nonparametric unseen species model using Euler transformation. TCRdb reanalyzed the raw reads on its own, using fastp at Q25 for trimming and MiXCR for clone calling, and kept in-frame beta chains. Here each entry gathers all rows of one CDR3 protein and keeps the most common genes and DNA. V and J calls and clone size were set by TCRdb, not the authors. Here the sample has roughly 1.7 million distinct CDR3 sequences; roughly 30% occur a single time. The ten top clones hold about 11% of the sample.

With regard to this clonotype: The specificity of this receptor is unknown. No per-base quality is available; no much larger clone lies one base away.

Donors were 35 to 40 systemically healthy Caucasian individuals from Russia aged 6 to 90 years. Each donor gave about 11 milliliters of peripheral blood, drawn into EDTA-treated Vacutainer tubes. Ficoll-Paque density-gradient centrifugation was used to isolate PBMCs, with at least 7 million per sample. Total RNA, at least 5.5 micrograms per sample, was extracted from PBMCs with Trizol reagent. Naive CD45RAhigh/CD27high T cell percentages were measured by flow cytometry on a PBMC aliquot from every donor. Sequencing was performed on blood. The receptor's source is a woman in her thirties in good health. The chain joins TRBV10-2 to TRBJ2-3; no D segment can be confidently identified. The DNA sequence is as follows: TGCGCCAGCAGTGATAGGCCTTCTAGCACAGATACGCAGTATTTT. This yields the protein CASSDRPSSTDTQYF.